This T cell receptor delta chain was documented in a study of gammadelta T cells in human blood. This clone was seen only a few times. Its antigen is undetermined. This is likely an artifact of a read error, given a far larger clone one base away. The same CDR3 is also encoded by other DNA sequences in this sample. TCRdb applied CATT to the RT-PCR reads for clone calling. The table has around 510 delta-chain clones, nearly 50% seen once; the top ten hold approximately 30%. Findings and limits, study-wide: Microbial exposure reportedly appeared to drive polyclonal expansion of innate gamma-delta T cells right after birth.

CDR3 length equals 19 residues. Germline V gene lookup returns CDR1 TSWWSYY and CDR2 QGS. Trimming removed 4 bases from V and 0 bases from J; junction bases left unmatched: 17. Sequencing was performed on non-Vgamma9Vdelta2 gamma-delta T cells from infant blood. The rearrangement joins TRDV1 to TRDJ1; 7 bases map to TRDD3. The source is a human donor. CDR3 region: CALGVQPFYWGTYTDKLIF. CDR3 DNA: TGTGCTCTTGGGGTCCAGCCTTTTTATTGGGGGACGTACACCGATAAACTCATCTTT.